These 31 T cell receptor beta chains share one sample of origin, sequenced in a study of blood T cell repertoires in COVID-19. Libraries were prepared by immunoSEQ multiplex PCR; TCRdb keeps only in-frame clonotypes and omits some of them. This sample yields under 250,000 clones, of which around four fifths are seen a single time; approximately 1.8% belongs to the top ten. The sample was peripheral blood. These receptor sequences come from a man aged 30-40 years who had recovered from COVID-19.

This chain links TRBV5-1 with TRBJ1-1; D unclear. The V and J ends lost 4 bases and 11 bases respectively, with 24 bases between them. The CDR3 runs to 15 residues. Germline values: CDR1 SGHRS, CDR2 YFSETQ. Written as DNA, the CDR3 is TGCGCCAGCAGCCCATCGCCTCTTCTAGCCGACGCGGCTTTCTTT. Protein product: CASSPSPLLADAAFF.

The chain is built from TRBV6-4 and TRBJ2-2, with a weak D call TRBD1 (6 bases). V was cut by 8 bases and J by 3 bases, with 13 bases left in between. The CDR3 is made up of 14 amino acids. CDR1 and CDR2 (germline): MRHNA, SNTAGT. CDR3 loop: CASREQGDTGELFF. For the CDR3, the DNA is TGTGCCAGCCGAGAACAGGGTGACACCGGGGAGCTGTTTTTT.

This chain uses TRBV7-9 with TRBJ2-1; 7 positions agree with TRBD1. CDR3 length equals 15 residues. Germline loops: CDR1 SEHNR, CDR2 FQNEAQ (reference sequence). The ends lost 3 bases at V and 4 bases at J; junction bases unmatched: 6. The CDR3 protein is CASSFRGDRYNEQFF. The CDR3 DNA is TGTGCCAGCAGCTTTAGAGGGGACAGATACAATGAGCAGTTCTTC. The full variable domain, with the rest looked up from reference TRBV7-9 and TRBJ2-1, is DTGVSQNPRHKITKRGQNVTFRCDPISEHNRLYWYRQTLGQGPEFLTYFQNEAQLEKSRLLSDRFSAERPKGSFSTLEIQRTEQGDSAMYLCASSFRGDRYNEQFFGPGTRLTVL.

V gene TRBV15 combines with J gene TRBJ1-4; the match to TRBD1 covers 7 bases. Germline CDR1 is LNHNV and CDR2 is YYDKDF (reference sequence). This CDR3 contains 17 residues. After removal of 5 bases from V and 4 bases from J, the junction contained 13 bases not matched to a gene. Here the CDR3 reads CATSGQTGSDGNEKLFF. The CDR3 nucleotides are TGTGCCACCAGCGGACAGACAGGGTCGGACGGTAATGAAAAACTGTTTTTT.

This clone showed up just once. The chain recombines TRBV3-1 (or the pseudogene TRBV3-2) with TRBJ2-1; 8 bases map to TRBD2. Germline V lookup: CDR1 LGHDT, CDR2 YNNKEL (reference sequence). V shed 1 base and J 8 bases; nucleotides not matched to a gene: 7. CDR3 length equals 15 residues. The CDR3 protein is CASSQAPGLVHEQFF. CDR3 bases: TGTGCCAGCAGCCAAGCTCCGGGACTAGTGCATGAGCAGTTCTTC.

This clone was recorded a few times. The rearrangement uses TRBV7-7 and TRBJ1-1, with D unresolved. Trimming removed 5 bases from V and 3 bases from J, with 10 bases in between. Germline V gives CDR1 SSHAT, CDR2 FNYEAQ (reference sequence). The CDR3 sequence is 13 residues long. This CDR3 is CASSLTTDTEAFF. The CDR3 region has the DNA TGTGCCAGCAGCCTTACCACGGACACTGAAGCTTTCTTT. The entire variable domain, with the rest obtained from reference TRBV7-7 and TRBJ1-1, is as follows: GAGVSQSPRYKVTKRGQDVTLRCDPISSHATLYWYQQALGQGPEFLTYFNYEAQPDKSGLPSDRFSAERPEGSISTLTIQRTEQRDSAMYRCASSLTTDTEAFFGQGTRLTVV.

The chain combines TRBV14 with TRBJ1-2, with a possible D match to TRBD1 (5 bases). Trimming left V 1 base short and J 7 bases short, with 19 bases between. This CDR3 is 16 amino acids long. The germline CDR1 and CDR2 sequences are SGHDN and FVKESK. CDR3 amino acids: CASSQAGPRGGGGYTF. The CDR3 DNA sequence: TGTGCCAGCAGCCAAGCCGGGCCCCGGGGGGGAGGTGGCTACACCTTC.

The chain uses TRBV7-9 and TRBJ1-2, with TRBD1 identical over 9 bases. Germline V gives CDR1 SEHNR, CDR2 FQNEAQ (reference sequence). Unmatched junction bases numbered 11, after V lost 5 bases and J lost 13 bases. The CDR3 is 13 amino acids. CDR3 DNA: TGTGCCAGCAGCCTCGGACAGGGGAACAAGGGCACCTTC. Translation gives CASSLGQGNKGTF.

This clone was seen once. The chain has TRBV9 and TRBJ2-1; D is unclear. V was pared by 8 bases and J by 10 bases, with 7 bases between. The germline CDR1 and CDR2 sequences are SGDLS and YYNGEE. The CDR3 has 9 residues. The CDR3 loop is CARECEQFF. The CDR3 nucleotides read TGTGCCAGAGAGTGCGAGCAGTTCTTC. Filled out from reference TRBV9 and TRBJ2-1, the complete variable domain reads DSGVTQTPKHLITATGQRVTLRCSPRSGDLSVYWYQQSLDQGLQFLIQYYNGEERAKGNILERFSAQQFPDLHSELNLSSLELGDSALYFCARECEQFFGPGTRLTVL.

The chain joins TRBV6-5 to TRBJ2-7, with 8 bases aligning to TRBD2. V was pared by 7 bases and J by 5 bases, with 10 bases of the junction left unmatched. Germline CDR1 and CDR2: MNHEY and SVGAGI. This CDR3 has 14 residues. CDR3 amino acids: CASTTGGAHHEQYF. CDR3 sequence (DNA): TGTGCCAGCACCACCGGGGGGGCCCACCACGAGCAGTACTTC.

In its sample, this clone was seen once. The chain has TRBV5-8 and TRBJ2-6, with 7 positions matching TRBD1. V lost 5 bases to trimming and J lost 1 base; unmatched junction nucleotides: 3. CDR3 size: 15 residues. Per the germline V gene, CDR1 is SGHTS and CDR2 is YDEGEE. The DNA of the CDR3 is TGTGCCAGCAGTTCGACAGGGTCTGGGGCCAACGTCCTGACTTTC. Residues: CASSSTGSGANVLTF.

The V and J genes are TRBV2 and TRBJ2-7, with D possibly matching TRBD1 (6 bases). V lost 7 bases, J lost 2 bases, and 18 bases lay in between. Germline V lookup: CDR1 SNHLY, CDR2 FYNNEI. The CDR3 spans 15 residues. CDR3 in amino acids: CASTLGHRSTYEQYF. The CDR3 nucleotides read TGTGCCAGCACCCTGGGACATCGTAGTACCTACGAGCAGTACTTC.

This sequence joins TRBV28 and TRBJ1-4; D possibly corresponds to TRBD1 (5 bases). Germline V gives CDR1 MDHEN, CDR2 SYDVKM. The V and J ends lost 6 bases and 8 bases respectively, with 16 bases between them. CDR3 length: 14 amino acids. CDR3 sequence: CASSPGGNVEKLFF. The CDR3 DNA reads TGTGCCAGCAGCCCCGGGGGGAATGTCGAAAAACTGTTTTTT.

The chain recombines TRBV28 with TRBJ1-1; unclear D gene. The V and J ends lost 6 bases and 3 bases respectively, with 11 bases between them. The CDR3 length is 13 residues. Looked up from germline, CDR1 is MDHEN and CDR2 is SYDVKM. CDR3 in DNA: TGTGCCAGCAGCCGGTACAGAGACACTGAAGCTTTCTTT. Translation: CASSRYRDTEAFF.

In its sample, this clone was seen a few times. The chain carries TRBV28 and TRBJ2-7; weak D call: TRBD2 (5 bases). This CDR3 comprises 13 residues. Germline V lookup: CDR1 MDHEN, CDR2 SYDVKM. The germline V and J ends were trimmed by 2 bases and 2 bases, with 7 bases remaining between them. The CDR3 reads CASSLMGAYEQYV. The CDR3 DNA is TGTGCCAGCAGTTTAATGGGAGCCTACGAGCAGTACGTC.

V and J are TRBV9 and TRBJ2-7; D perhaps matches TRBD1 (6 bases). CDR3 size: 15 residues. V lost 4 bases to trimming and J lost 6 bases, with 20 bases between them. Per germline, CDR1 SGDLS and CDR2 YYNGEE. CDR3 in amino acids: CASSIRGFSTLEQYV. CDR3 nucleotides: TGTGCCAGCAGCATAAGGGGGTTCTCAACCCTCGAGCAGTACGTC.

The chain recombines TRBV4-1 with TRBJ2-2, with TRBD2 as a possible D gene (6 bases). The V end was cut by 5 bases, the J end by 6 bases, with 10 bases between. The germline CDR1 and CDR2 sequences are MGHRA and YSYEKL. The CDR3 length is 13 residues. Here the CDR3 DNA reads TGCGCCAGCAGCGCGCGACTAGCCGGGGAGCTGTTTTTT. The encoded protein is CASSARLAGELFF.

The chain links TRBV25-1 to TRBJ2-2, with D unclear. Germline V lookup: CDR1 MGHDK, CDR2 SYGVNS. The CDR3 loop spans 13 amino acids. The V end lost 5 bases, the J end lost 5 bases, and 9 bases lay between the germline ends. The CDR3 spells CASSSPRTGELFF. The CDR3 DNA is TGTGCCAGCAGTAGCCCGCGGACCGGGGAGCTGTTTTTT.

The DNA for the CDR3 is TGTGCCAGCAGACGGGACAGGGAGATCACAGATACGCAGTATTTT. Translation: CASRRDREITDTQYF. The gene calls are TRBV5-4 and TRBJ2-3; 9 nucleotides align to TRBD1. The CDR3 has 15 amino acids. Trimming took 5 bases from V and 2 from J; bases not matched to a gene: 6. In germline, CDR1 is SGHNT, CDR2 YYREEE (reference sequence).

This chain connects TRBV18 to TRBJ1-2, with 7 bases matching TRBD1. Germline CDR1 KGHSH, CDR2 LQKENI. Trimming removed 5 bases from V and 5 bases from J; junction bases left unmatched: 5. The CDR3 extends over 13 amino acids. CDR3 bases: TGTGCCAGCTCATCGGGACAGAGATATGGCTACACCTTC. Translated: CASSSGQRYGYTF.

The CDR3 here is CASSPGLGMNTEAFF. In DNA, the CDR3 is TGTGCCAGCAGCCCAGGGTTGGGAATGAACACTGAAGCTTTCTTT. The V and J genes are TRBV7-2 and TRBJ1-1, with D perhaps TRBD1 (5 bases). Germline assignment: CDR1 SGHTA and CDR2 FQGNSA. CDR3 length: 15 amino acids. V was clipped by 5 bases and J by 0 bases, with 13 bases between them. Drawing the rest from reference TRBV7-2 and TRBJ1-1, the complete variable domain is GAGVSQSPSNKVTEKGKDVELRCDPISGHTALYWYRQSLGQGLEFLIYFQGNSAPDKSGLPSDRFSAERTGGSVSTLTIQRTQQEDSAVYLCASSPGLGMNTEAFFGQGTRLTVV.

This chain joins TRBV7-2 and TRBJ2-3; a possible D gene is TRBD1 (5 bases). V gave up 3 bases and J gave up 8 bases, with 12 bases separating them. The CDR3 is made up of 13 amino acids. Germline lookup yields CDR1 SGHTA and CDR2 FQGNSA. CDR3 region: CASSFTPQGTQYF. Here the CDR3 DNA reads TGTGCCAGCAGCTTCACCCCCCAGGGTACGCAGTATTTT.

The V and J genes are TRBV4-1 and TRBJ2-5, with D unresolved. Deletions cut 1 base from V and 5 bases from J, with 8 bases between. The CDR3 runs 13 residues. Germline CDR1 reads MGHRA; CDR2 reads YSYEKL. The CDR3 here is CASSQAVVETQYF. The CDR3 DNA is TGCGCCAGCAGCCAAGCCGTAGTGGAGACCCAGTACTTC.

This sequence joins TRBV28 and TRBJ1-6; D is ambiguous. Trimming cost V 7 bases and J 0 bases, with 13 bases left between them. CDR1 MDHEN and CDR2 SYDVKM come from the germline V gene. The CDR3 length is 16 residues. The CDR3 loop reads CASKRGGSSYNSPLHF. The CDR3 coding sequence is TGTGCCAGCAAACGAGGTGGGAGCTCCTATAATTCACCCCTCCACTTT.

V and J are TRBV7-9 and TRBJ1-6; 7 nucleotides align to TRBD1. V lost 5 bases, J lost 6 bases, and 7 bases stayed unmatched. The CDR3 extends over 15 amino acids. Germline V gene lookup returns CDR1 SEHNR and CDR2 FQNEAQ (reference sequence). The CDR3 DNA follows: TGTGCCAGCAGCCTCGGGGACAGACCTAATTCACCCCTCCACTTT. It translates to CASSLGDRPNSPLHF.

This chain links TRBV28 with TRBJ1-1; a possible D gene is TRBD1 (5 bases). The CDR3 runs to 13 residues. Per the germline V gene, CDR1 is MDHEN and CDR2 is SYDVKM. V shed 7 bases and J shed 9 bases, with 18 bases lying between them. CDR3 coding DNA: TGTGCCAGCACTCCCGGCGGGGGAACAAAAGCTTTCTTT. Protein product: CASTPGGGTKAFF.

This clone was seen once. The chain uses TRBV28 and TRBJ1-2; maybe TRBD1 (6 bases). Trimming took 4 bases from V and 9 from J, leaving 9 bases between them. The CDR3 extends over 11 amino acids. Germline V gives CDR1 MDHEN, CDR2 SYDVKM. This chain's CDR3 is CASSSQGSYTF. For the CDR3, the DNA is TGTGCCAGCAGTTCACAGGGCAGCTACACCTTC.

This chain uses TRBV3-1 (or the pseudogene TRBV3-2) with TRBJ2-7; D perhaps matches TRBD1 (6 bases). The CDR3 runs to 15 residues. Germline assignment: CDR1 LGHDT and CDR2 YNNKEL (reference sequence). V was trimmed by 1 base and J by 1 base, leaving 11 bases between them. CDR3 sequence: CASSQGIGQSYEQYF. DNA for the CDR3: TGTGCCAGCAGCCAAGGAATTGGACAGTCCTACGAGCAGTACTTC.

The V call is TRBV28, the J call TRBJ2-7; D not resolved. Per germline, CDR1 MDHEN and CDR2 SYDVKM. Trimming left V 3 bases short and J 5 bases short, with 11 bases between. The CDR3 runs to 13 residues. CDR3 bases: TGTGCCAGCAGTTTCAAAAACAAGAACGAGCAGTACGTC. This sequence encodes CASSFKNKNEQYV.

On this clone: Compared with germline, one end of the junction differs, possibly owing to a read error. The chain links TRBV10-1 to TRBJ2-2, with a possible D match to TRBD1 (5 bases). The CDR3 runs to 14 residues. CDR1 and CDR2 (germline): WNHNN, SYGVQD (reference sequence). The CDR3 is CATSRGMNTGELFF. The CDR3 region has the DNA TGCGCCACCAGTAGGGGCATGAACACCGGGGAGCTGTTTTTT.

The rearrangement uses TRBV19 and TRBJ1-1; D call uncertain. The CDR3 totals 12 residues. V lost 7 bases, J lost 1 base, and 7 bases lay in between. Per the germline V gene, CDR1 is LNHDA and CDR2 is SQIVND (reference sequence). The CDR3: CASMGRNTEAFF. The CDR3 coding sequence is TGTGCCAGTATGGGCAGGAACACTGAAGCTTTCTTT.